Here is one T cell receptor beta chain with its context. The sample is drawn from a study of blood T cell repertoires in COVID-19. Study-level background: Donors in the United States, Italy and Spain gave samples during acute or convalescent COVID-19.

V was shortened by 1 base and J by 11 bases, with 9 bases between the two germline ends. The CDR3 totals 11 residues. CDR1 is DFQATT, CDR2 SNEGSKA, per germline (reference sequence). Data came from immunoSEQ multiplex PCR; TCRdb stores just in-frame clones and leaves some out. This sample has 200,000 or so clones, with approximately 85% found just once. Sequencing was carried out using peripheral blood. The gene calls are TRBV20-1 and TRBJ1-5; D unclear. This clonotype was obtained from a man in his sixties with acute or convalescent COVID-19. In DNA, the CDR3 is TGCAGTGCTAGAGCAGGCATGGCCCAGCATTTT. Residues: CSARAGMAQHF.